This TCR beta chain was identified during a study of cytomegalovirus exposure and HLA in healthy donors. CDR3 length: 15 amino acids. V lost 3 bases to trimming and J lost 3 bases, with 12 bases between them. CDR1 and CDR2 (germline): MNHEY, SVGAGI. The study ran its PCR with 60 Vbeta and 13 Jbeta primers. Using immunoSEQ multiplex PCR, the repertoire was profiled, and TCRdb retains in-frame clones only, with some absent. The sample shows 140,000 to 150,000 clones, around three quarters of them seen only once. The chain has TRBV6-5 and TRBJ1-3; D perhaps matches TRBD1 (6 bases). The sequenced sample consisted of PBMCs. The TCR was taken from a woman under 30 in good health and CMV-seropositive. The CDR3 sequence is CASSYDLGGGNTIYF. CDR3 in DNA: TGTGCCAGCAGTTATGACTTAGGGGGTGGAAACACCATATATTTT.